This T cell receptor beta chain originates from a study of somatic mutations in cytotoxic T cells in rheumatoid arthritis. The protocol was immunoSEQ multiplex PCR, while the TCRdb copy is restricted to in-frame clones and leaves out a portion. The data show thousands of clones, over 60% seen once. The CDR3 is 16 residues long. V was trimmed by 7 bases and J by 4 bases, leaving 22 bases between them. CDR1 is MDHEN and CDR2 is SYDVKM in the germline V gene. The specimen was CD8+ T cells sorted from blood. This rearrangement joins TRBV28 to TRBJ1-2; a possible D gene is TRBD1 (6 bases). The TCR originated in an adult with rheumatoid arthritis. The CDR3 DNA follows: TGTGCCAGCATCCCTTTCGGGGTAGGGGGTCTCTATGGCTACACCTTC. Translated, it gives CASIPFGVGGLYGYTF.